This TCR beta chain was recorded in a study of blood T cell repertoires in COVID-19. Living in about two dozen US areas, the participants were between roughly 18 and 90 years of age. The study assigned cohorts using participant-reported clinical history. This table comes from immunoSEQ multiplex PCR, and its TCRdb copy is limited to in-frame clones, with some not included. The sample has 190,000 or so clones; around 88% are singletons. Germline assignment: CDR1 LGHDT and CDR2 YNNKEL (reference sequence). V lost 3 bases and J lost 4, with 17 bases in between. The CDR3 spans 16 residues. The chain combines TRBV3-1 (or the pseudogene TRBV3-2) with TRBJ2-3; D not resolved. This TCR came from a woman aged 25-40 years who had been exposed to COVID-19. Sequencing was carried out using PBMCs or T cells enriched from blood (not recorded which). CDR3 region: CASSHTPASAADTQYF. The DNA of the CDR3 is TGTGCCAGCAGCCATACGCCAGCGTCAGCCGCAGATACGCAGTATTTT.